This T cell receptor (beta chain) was obtained from a study of neurological immune-mediated disorders. The germline V and J ends were trimmed by 4 bases and 0 bases, with 13 bases remaining between them. The CDR3 loop spans 16 amino acids. Germline V gene lookup returns CDR1 SGHRS and CDR2 YFSETQ. This clonotype was seen repeatedly, ten times or more. TCRdb reprocessed the 5' RACE reads via MiXCR and lists one record per CDR3 protein. The table lists about 66,000 distinct CDR3 sequences, nearly 3.5% of them singletons, with approximately 3.7% in the top ten. The sequenced material came from PBMCs. The J gene is TRBJ2-2, the V gene TRBV5-1; a possible D gene is TRBD1 (6 bases). This clonotype was obtained from a man aged 40-49 years with multiple sclerosis. CDR3 in amino acids: CASSHMDSPNTGELFF. CDR3 bases: TGCGCCAGCAGCCACATGGACAGCCCGAACACCGGGGAGCTGTTTTTT.